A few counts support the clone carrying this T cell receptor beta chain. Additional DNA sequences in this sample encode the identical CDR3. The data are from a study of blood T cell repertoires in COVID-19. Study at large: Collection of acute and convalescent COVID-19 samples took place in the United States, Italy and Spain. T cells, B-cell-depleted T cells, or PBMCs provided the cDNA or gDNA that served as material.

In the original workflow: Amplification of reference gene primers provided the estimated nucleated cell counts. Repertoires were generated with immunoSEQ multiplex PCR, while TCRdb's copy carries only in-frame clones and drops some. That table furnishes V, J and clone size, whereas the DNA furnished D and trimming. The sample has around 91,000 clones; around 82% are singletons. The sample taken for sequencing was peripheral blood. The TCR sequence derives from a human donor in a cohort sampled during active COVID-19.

Here the CDR3 DNA reads TGTGCCAGCTCCAGGGGGCAAGGAGATGGCTACACCTTC. Translating it yields CASSRGQGDGYTF. This rearrangement joins TRBV7-8 to TRBJ1-2, with 8 bases aligning to TRBD1. The length of the CDR3 is 13 residues. The germline V gene has CDR1 SGHVS and CDR2 FQNEAQ. With 8 bases clipped from V and 6 bases from J, the junction kept 8 bases outside the gene matches.